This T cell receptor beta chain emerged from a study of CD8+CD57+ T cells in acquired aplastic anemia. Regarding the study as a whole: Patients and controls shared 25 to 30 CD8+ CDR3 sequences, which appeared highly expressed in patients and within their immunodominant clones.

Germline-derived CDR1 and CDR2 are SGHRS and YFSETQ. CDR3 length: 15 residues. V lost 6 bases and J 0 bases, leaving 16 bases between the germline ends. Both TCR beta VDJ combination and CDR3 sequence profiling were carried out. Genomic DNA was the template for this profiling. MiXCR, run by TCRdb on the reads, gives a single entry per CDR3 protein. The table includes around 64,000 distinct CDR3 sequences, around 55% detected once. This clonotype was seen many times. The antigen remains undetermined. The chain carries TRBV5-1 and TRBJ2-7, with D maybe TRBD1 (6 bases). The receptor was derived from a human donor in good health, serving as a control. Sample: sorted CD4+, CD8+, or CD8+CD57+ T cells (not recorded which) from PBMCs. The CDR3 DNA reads TGCGCCAGCACTCCGACTACAGGGCTCTCCTACGAGCAGTACTTC. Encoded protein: CASTPTTGLSYEQYF.